The rows below give T cell receptor beta chains drawn from one sample of a study of blood T cell repertoires in COVID-19. Measured with immunoSEQ multiplex PCR; TCRdb has only the in-frame clones, and not every one. This sample yields about 280,000 clones, of which nearly 90% are seen a single time; around 10% belongs to the top ten. The sample comprised peripheral blood. The receptors here all came from a young woman with COVID-19, enrolled during active disease. Both conserved end residues are part of each CDR3. A D gene is named only where the DNA matches it firmly. Not all rows give a size; the values are once, few, many and, for expanded clones, a class.

CASSIPRGRQTGELFF | TGTGCCAGTAGTATACCCAGGGGGCGTCAAACCGGGGAGCTGTTTTTT | TRBJ2-2 | once | TRBV19 | TRBD1
CAIGGGNRWGNQPQHF | TGTGCCATCGGCGGAGGGAACCGGTGGGGCAATCAGCCCCAGCATTTT | TRBJ1-5 | . | TRBV15 | .
CASSPPSGGAGTQYF | TGTGCCAGCAGTCCGCCTAGCGGGGGGGCTGGTACGCAGTATTTT | TRBJ2-3 | . | TRBV2 | TRBD2
CASSPQTGQGTQYF | TGTGCCAGCTCACCGCAAACGGGACAGGGGACGCAGTATTTT | TRBJ2-3 | . | TRBV18 | TRBD1
CASSQDRTYEQYF | TGCGCCAGCAGCCAAGATCGAACTTACGAGCAGTACTTC | TRBJ2-7 | . | TRBV4-1 | .
CASGFSFGGEFF | TGTGCTAGTGGTTTCTCCTTTGGAGGGGAGTTCTTC | TRBJ2-1 | . | TRBV12-5 | .
CASSETPGLSYNEQFF | TGCGCCAGCAGCGAGACCCCCGGACTCTCCTACAATGAGCAGTTCTTC | TRBJ2-1 | . | TRBV5-1 | .
CASSLDSGGGGYTF | TGCGCCAGCAGCTTGGATTCAGGGGGCGGTGGCTACACCTTC | TRBJ1-2 | few | TRBV5-1 | TRBD1
CASSLVDRAYNEQFF | TGTGCCAGCAGCTTAGTGGACAGGGCCTACAATGAGCAGTTCTTC | TRBJ2-1 | . | TRBV7-8 | TRBD1
CASSSGSLKAFF | TGTGCCAGCAGCTCCGGGAGTCTTAAAGCTTTCTTT | TRBJ1-1 | few | TRBV7-9 | .
CASSAGERTDTQYF | TGTGCCAGCTCGGCGGGGGAACGCACAGATACGCAGTATTTT | TRBJ2-3 | . | TRBV5-4 | TRBD2
CATSITPREQYQPQHF | TGTGCCACCAGCATAACTCCAAGGGAGCAGTATCAGCCCCAGCATTTT | TRBJ1-5 | . | TRBV15 | .
CASFGTSGGIGSYNEQFF | TGTGCCAGTTTTGGGACTAGCGGGGGAATCGGGTCCTACAATGAGCAGTTCTTC | TRBJ2-1 | . | TRBV27 | TRBD2
CASSQDARGWANYGYTF | TGTGCCAGCAGCCAAGATGCTCGGGGGTGGGCTAACTATGGCTACACCTTC | TRBJ1-2 | . | TRBV14 | .
CASERTGGSTDTQYF | TGCGCCAGCGAGAGGACAGGCGGAAGCACAGATACGCAGTATTTT | TRBJ2-3 | . | TRBV5-1 | TRBD1
CASSFLSLLGLDNEQFF | TGTGCCAGCAGCTTTTTAAGTCTGCTGGGGCTCGACAATGAGCAGTTCTTC | TRBJ2-1 | . | TRBV7-2 | .
CASSTELPGLAGAEQFF | TGTGCCAGCAGTACCGAACTGCCGGGACTAGCGGGGGCTGAGCAGTTCTTC | TRBJ2-1 | . | TRBV27 | TRBD2
CASSRTANSPLHF | TGTGCCAGCAGCCGGACAGCCAATTCACCCCTCCACTTT | TRBJ1-6 | . | TRBV3-1/TRBV3-2 | .
CATLRGQRLDNLPMPPYEQYF | TGTGCCACCCTTCGCGGACAGCGGTTAGATAACCTCCCCATGCCGCCCTACGAGCAGTACTTC | TRBJ2-7 | . | TRBV24-1 | .
CASSDWLAGGEQFF | TGTGCCAGCAGTGACTGGCTAGCGGGAGGTGAGCAGTTCTTC | TRBJ2-1 | . | TRBV2 | TRBD2
CASSPQGASYNSPLHF | TGTGCCAGTAGTCCTCAGGGGGCTTCCTATAATTCACCCCTCCACTTT | TRBJ1-6 | . | TRBV19 | TRBD1
CASSQDSPNEKLFF | TGCGCCAGCAGCCAAGACAGTCCTAATGAAAAACTGTTTTTT | TRBJ1-4 | . | TRBV23-1 | .
CASTRAGDQETQYF | TGTGCCAGCACGAGAGCGGGGGACCAAGAGACCCAGTACTTC | TRBJ2-5 | . | TRBV7-9 | TRBD2
CASSSDTGNTIYF | TGCGCCAGCAGCTCGGACACTGGAAACACCATATATTTT | TRBJ1-3 | . | TRBV5-1 | .
CASSEARTGVQPQHF | TGTGCCAGCAGTGAAGCTCGGACAGGTGTTCAGCCCCAGCATTTT | TRBJ1-5 | once | TRBV6-1 | TRBD1
CASERFGGIYEQYF | TGTGCCAGCGAGAGGTTCGGAGGCATCTACGAGCAGTACTTC | TRBJ2-7 | . | TRBV6-5 | .
CASTSRTSRINEQFF | TGTGCCAGCACCTCTAGGACTAGCAGGATCAATGAGCAGTTCTTC | TRBJ2-1 | . | TRBV27 | TRBD2
CASRGGRETQYF | TGTGCCAGCCGGGGAGGGCGCGAGACCCAGTACTTC | TRBJ2-5 | . | TRBV28 | TRBD2
CASSQDRAHYEQYF | TGCGCCAGCAGCCAGGACAGGGCTCACTACGAGCAGTACTTC | TRBJ2-7 | . | TRBV4-1 | TRBD1
CASSLSRGGSTDTQYF | TGTGCCAGCAGTCTATCCCGCGGGGGGAGCACAGATACGCAGTATTTT | TRBJ2-3 | . | TRBV2 | TRBD2
CASSGGSGTQYF | TGTGCCAGCAGCGGGGGAAGCGGTACGCAGTATTTT | TRBJ2-3 | . | TRBV2 | .
CASSRRTSIGHEQFF | TGTGCCAGCAGCCGCCGGACTAGCATTGGGCATGAGCAGTTCTTC | TRBJ2-1 | . | TRBV11-1 | TRBD2
CASSSDRGYEQYF | TGTGCCAGCAGCTCCGACAGGGGATACGAGCAGTACTTC | TRBJ2-7 | . | TRBV5-4 | TRBD1
CASSEAGRGRIQEKLFF | TGTGCCAGCAGTGAAGCGGGTAGGGGGCGGATACAGGAAAAACTGTTTTTT | TRBJ1-4 | . | TRBV2 | TRBD1
CASSPPPVGTEAFF | TGTGCCAGCAGCCCGCCCCCGGTCGGCACTGAAGCTTTCTTT | TRBJ1-1 | . | TRBV7-6 | .
CASSQNPGTEAFF | TGTGCCAGCAGCCAGAATCCGGGCACTGAAGCTTTCTTT | TRBJ1-1 | . | TRBV6-5 | .
CASSLLSGGTKETQYF | TGTGCCAGCAGCTTACTTAGCGGGGGAACGAAAGAGACCCAGTACTTC | TRBJ2-5 | . | TRBV7-9 | TRBD2
CASSYLSSGETQYF | TGTGCCAGCAGTTACCTGAGTAGCGGTGAGACCCAGTACTTC | TRBJ2-5 | . | TRBV6-5 | .
CASGTTGRIDTQYF | TGTGCCAGCGGCACGACAGGGCGGATCGATACGCAGTATTTT | TRBJ2-3 | . | TRBV28 | TRBD1
CASSLAQGNSPLHF | TGTGCCAGCAGTTTGGCTCAGGGTAATTCACCCCTCCACTTT | TRBJ1-6 | few | TRBV28 | .
CASTERSTAYYGYTF | TGTGCCAGCACCGAGCGATCGACAGCTTACTATGGCTACACCTTC | TRBJ1-2 | . | TRBV9 | .